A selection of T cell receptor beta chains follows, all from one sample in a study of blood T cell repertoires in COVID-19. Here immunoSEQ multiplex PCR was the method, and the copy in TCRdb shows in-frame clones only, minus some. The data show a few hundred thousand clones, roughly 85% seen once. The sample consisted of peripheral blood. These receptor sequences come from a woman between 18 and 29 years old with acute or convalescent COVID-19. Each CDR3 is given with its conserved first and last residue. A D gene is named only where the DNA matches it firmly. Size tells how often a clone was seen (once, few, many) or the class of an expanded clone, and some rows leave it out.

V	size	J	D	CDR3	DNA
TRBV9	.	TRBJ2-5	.	CASSVDLGAKETQYF	TGTGCCAGCAGCGTAGATTTGGGGGCGAAAGAGACCCAGTACTTC
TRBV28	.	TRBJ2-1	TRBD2	CASSLGLAEDNEQFF	TGTGCCAGCAGTTTAGGACTAGCGGAGGACAATGAGCAGTTCTTC
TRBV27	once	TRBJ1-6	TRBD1	CASSDRGNSPLHF	TGTGCCAGCAGTGACAGGGGTAATTCACCCCTCCACTTT
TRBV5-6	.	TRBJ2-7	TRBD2	CASQREGYEQYF	TGTGCCAGCCAGCGGGAGGGCTACGAGCAGTACTTC
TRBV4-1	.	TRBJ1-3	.	CASSVAITGNGNTIYF	TGCGCCAGCAGTGTTGCGATAACGGGGAACGGAAACACCATATATTTT
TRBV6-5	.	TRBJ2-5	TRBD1	CASSRYRGEEETQYF	TGTGCCAGCAGTCGTTACAGGGGGGAGGAAGAGACCCAGTACTTC
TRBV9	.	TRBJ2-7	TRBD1	CASSAPRDRGYEQYF	TGTGCCAGCAGCGCCCCCCGGGACAGGGGTTACGAGCAGTACTTC
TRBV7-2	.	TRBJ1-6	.	CASSLVRDSPLHF	TGTGCCAGCAGCTTAGTTCGGGATTCACCCCTCCACTTT
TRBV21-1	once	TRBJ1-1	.	CASPYKNTEAFF	TGTGCCAGTCCGTATAAGAACACTGAAGCTTTCTTT
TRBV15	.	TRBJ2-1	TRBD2	CATSRDMSGRGNEQFF	TGTGCCACCAGCAGAGATATGAGCGGGAGGGGGAATGAGCAGTTCTTC
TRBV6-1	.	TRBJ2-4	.	CASSEWGETIVGNIQYF	TGTGCCAGCAGTGAATGGGGGGAGACGATCGTGGGAAACATTCAGTACTTC
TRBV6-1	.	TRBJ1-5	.	CASSEEAQTPQHF	TGTGCCAGCAGTGAGGAGGCCCAGACGCCCCAGCATTTT
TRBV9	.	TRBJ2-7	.	CASSSDPRSSYEQYF	TGTGCCAGCAGCTCAGACCCTAGGAGCTCCTACGAGCAGTACTTC
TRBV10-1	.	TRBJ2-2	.	CASSELSGFQNTGELFF	TGCGCCAGCAGTGAATTATCGGGTTTTCAGAACACCGGGGAGCTGTTTTTT
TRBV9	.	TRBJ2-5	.	CASSSTGQPSRETQYF	TGTGCCAGCAGCTCTACTGGACAGCCTTCGAGGGAGACCCAGTACTTC
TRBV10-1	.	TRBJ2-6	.	CASSLKPPGPGFSGANVLTF	TGCGCCAGCAGCCTCAAGCCCCCAGGACCGGGATTCTCTGGGGCCAACGTCCTGACTTTC
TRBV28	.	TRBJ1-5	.	CASSQTGDSNQPQHF	TGTGCCAGCAGTCAAACAGGTGATAGCAATCAGCCCCAGCATTTT
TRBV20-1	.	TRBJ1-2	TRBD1	CSASSGQGYYGYTF	TGCAGTGCTAGTTCGGGACAGGGATACTATGGCTACACCTTC
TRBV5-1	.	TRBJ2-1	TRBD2	CASSFGGYNEQFF	TGCGCCAGCAGCTTCGGGGGGTACAATGAGCAGTTCTTC
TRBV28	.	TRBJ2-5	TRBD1	CASSLWGQLGTETQYF	TGTGCCAGCAGTTTATGGGGACAGTTAGGGACGGAGACCCAGTACTTC
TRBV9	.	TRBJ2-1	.	CASSVEGAGPYNEQFF	TGTGCCAGCAGCGTAGAAGGGGCGGGACCCTACAATGAGCAGTTCTTC
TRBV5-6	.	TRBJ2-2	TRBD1	CASNPPQGQGDTGELFF	TGTGCCAGCAACCCGCCACAGGGACAGGGGGACACCGGGGAGCTGTTTTTT
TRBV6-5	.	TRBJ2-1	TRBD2	CASGGGLSKINEQFF	TGTGCCAGCGGGGGGGGTCTATCGAAGATCAATGAGCAGTTCTTC
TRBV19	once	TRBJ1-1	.	CASSVQAMNTEAFF	TGTGCCAGTAGTGTTCAGGCAATGAACACTGAAGCTTTCTTT
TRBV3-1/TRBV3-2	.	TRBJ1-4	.	CASRSTDVNEKLFF	TGTGCCAGCAGATCAACAGATGTTAATGAAAAACTGTTTTTT
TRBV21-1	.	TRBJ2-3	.	CASTHGGQTDTQYF	TGTGCCAGCACCCACGGGGGACAGACAGATACGCAGTATTTT
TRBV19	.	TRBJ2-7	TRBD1	CASTTRTGPHEQYF	TGTGCCAGTACCACCAGGACAGGTCCCCACGAGCAGTACTTC
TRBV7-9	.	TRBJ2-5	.	CASSNGEETQYF	TGTGCCAGCAGCAACGGGGAAGAGACCCAGTACTTC
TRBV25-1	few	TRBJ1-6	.	CASTRAGDSPLHF	TGTGCCAGCACCCGCGCCGGGGATTCACCCCTCCACTTT
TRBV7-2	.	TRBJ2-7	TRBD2	CASSLGRAYEQYF	TGTGCCAGCAGCTTGGGGAGGGCCTACGAGCAGTACTTC
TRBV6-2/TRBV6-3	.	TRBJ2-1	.	CASSYSLAERYNEQFF	TGTGCCAGCAGTTACTCACTGGCGGAGCGCTACAATGAGCAGTTCTTC
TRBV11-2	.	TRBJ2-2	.	CASSLEDYITGELFF	TGTGCCAGCAGCTTGGAGGATTATATCACCGGGGAGCTGTTTTTT
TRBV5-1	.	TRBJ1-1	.	CASNPSTRNTEAFF	TGCGCCAGCAACCCCTCAACGAGGAACACTGAAGCTTTCTTT
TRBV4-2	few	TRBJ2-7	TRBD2	CASSQDPGLAGSYEQYF	TGTGCCAGCAGCCAAGACCCGGGACTAGCGGGGTCCTACGAGCAGTACTTC
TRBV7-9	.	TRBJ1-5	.	CASSLSLGALSGNQPQHF	TGTGCCAGCAGCTTAAGCTTAGGGGCCCTCTCTGGCAATCAGCCCCAGCATTTT
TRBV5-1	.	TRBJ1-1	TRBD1	CASSSQGANTEAFF	TGCGCCAGCAGCTCTCAGGGGGCGAACACTGAAGCTTTCTTT
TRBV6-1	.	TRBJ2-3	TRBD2	CASSEVLAGGSDTQYF	TGTGCCAGCAGTGAAGTACTAGCGGGAGGATCAGATACGCAGTATTTT
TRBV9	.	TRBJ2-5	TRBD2	CASSGSGVQETQYF	TGTGCCAGCAGCGGAAGCGGGGTCCAAGAGACCCAGTACTTC
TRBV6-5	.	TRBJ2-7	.	CASSYSNLASSYEQYF	TGTGCCAGCAGTTACTCGAATCTCGCTAGCTCCTACGAGCAGTACTTC
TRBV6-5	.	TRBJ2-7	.	CASIRGVYEQYF	TGTGCCAGCATCAGGGGTGTCTACGAGCAGTACTTC
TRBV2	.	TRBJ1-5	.	CARGGAGNQPQHF	TGTGCCAGGGGGGGAGCTGGCAATCAGCCCCAGCATTTT
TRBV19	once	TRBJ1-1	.	CASSSHRGNTEAFF	TGTGCCAGTAGTTCCCACCGGGGGAACACTGAAGCTTTCTTT
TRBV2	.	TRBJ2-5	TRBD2	CASRGGYQETQYF	TGTGCCAGCAGGGGGGGGTACCAAGAGACCCAGTACTTC
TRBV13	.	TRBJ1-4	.	CASSTSGDNEKLFF	TGTGCCAGCAGCACCTCAGGGGACAACGAAAAACTGTTTTTT
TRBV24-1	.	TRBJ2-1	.	CATSDLSDSLINEQFF	TGTGCCACCAGTGATTTATCGGACAGCCTTATCAATGAGCAGTTCTTC
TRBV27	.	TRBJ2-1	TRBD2	CASSFGGSTYNEQFF	TGTGCCAGCAGTTTCGGGGGGAGTACCTACAATGAGCAGTTCTTC
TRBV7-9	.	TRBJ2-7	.	CASSPQTGAYEQYF	TGTGCCAGCAGCCCACAGACAGGAGCCTACGAGCAGTACTTC
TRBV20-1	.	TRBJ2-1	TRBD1	CSASRTGAGNEQFF	TGCAGTGCTAGTAGGACAGGGGCGGGCAATGAGCAGTTCTTC
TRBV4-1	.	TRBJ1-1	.	CASSQEGEVGAFF	TGCGCCAGCAGCCAAGAAGGGGAGGTGGGAGCTTTCTTT
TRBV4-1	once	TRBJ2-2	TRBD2	CASSQGPGLAGSNTGELFF	TGCGCCAGCAGCCAAGGGCCGGGACTAGCGGGATCGAACACCGGGGAGCTGTTTTTT
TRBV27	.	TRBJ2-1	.	CASQASGYNEQFF	TGTGCCAGTCAGGCCAGCGGATACAATGAGCAGTTCTTC
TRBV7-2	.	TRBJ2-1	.	CARTDHSYNEQFF	TGTGCCAGGACAGACCACTCCTACAATGAGCAGTTCTTC
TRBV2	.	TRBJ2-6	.	CASTRRVASRSGANVLTF	TGTGCCAGCACCCGGAGGGTAGCTTCCCGCTCTGGGGCCAACGTCCTGACTTTC